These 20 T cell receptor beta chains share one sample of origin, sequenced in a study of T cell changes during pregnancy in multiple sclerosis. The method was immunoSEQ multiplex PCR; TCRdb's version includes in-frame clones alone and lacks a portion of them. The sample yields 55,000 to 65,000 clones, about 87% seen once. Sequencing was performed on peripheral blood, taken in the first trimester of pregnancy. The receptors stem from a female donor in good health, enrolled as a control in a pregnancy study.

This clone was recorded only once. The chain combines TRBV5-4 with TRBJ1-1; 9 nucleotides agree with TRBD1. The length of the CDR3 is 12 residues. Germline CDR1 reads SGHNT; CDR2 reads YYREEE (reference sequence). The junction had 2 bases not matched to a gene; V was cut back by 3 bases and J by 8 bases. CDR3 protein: CASSWGTGEAFF. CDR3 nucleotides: TGTGCCAGCAGCTGGGGGACAGGGGAAGCTTTCTTT.

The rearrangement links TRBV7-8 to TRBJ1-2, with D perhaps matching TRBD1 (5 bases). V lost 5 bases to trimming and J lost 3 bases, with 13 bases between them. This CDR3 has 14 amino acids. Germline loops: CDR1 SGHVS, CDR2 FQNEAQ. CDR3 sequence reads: CASSEGRGDYGYTF. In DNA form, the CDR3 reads TGTGCCAGCAGCGAGGGACGGGGGGACTATGGCTACACCTTC.

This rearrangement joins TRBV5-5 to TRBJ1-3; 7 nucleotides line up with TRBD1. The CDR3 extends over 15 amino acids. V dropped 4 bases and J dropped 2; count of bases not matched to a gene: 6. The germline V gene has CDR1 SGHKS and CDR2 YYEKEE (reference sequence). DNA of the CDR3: TGTGCCAGCAGCGAGACAGGGAACGCTGGAAACACCATATATTTT. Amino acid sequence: CASSETGNAGNTIYF.

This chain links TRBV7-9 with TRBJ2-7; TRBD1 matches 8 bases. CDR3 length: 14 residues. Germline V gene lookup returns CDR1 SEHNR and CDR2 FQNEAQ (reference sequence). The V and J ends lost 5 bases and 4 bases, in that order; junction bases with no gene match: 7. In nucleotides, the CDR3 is TGTGCCAGCAGCCTCAGGACAGGGAATTACGAGCAGTACTTC. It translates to CASSLRTGNYEQYF.

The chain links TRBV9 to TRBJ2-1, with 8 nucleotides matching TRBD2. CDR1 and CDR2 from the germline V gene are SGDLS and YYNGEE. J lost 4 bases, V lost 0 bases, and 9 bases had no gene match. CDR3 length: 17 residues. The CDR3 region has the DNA TGTGCCAGCAGCGTAGGTCTAACGGGGGGGCGGTACAATGAGCAGTTCTTC. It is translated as CASSVGLTGGRYNEQFF.

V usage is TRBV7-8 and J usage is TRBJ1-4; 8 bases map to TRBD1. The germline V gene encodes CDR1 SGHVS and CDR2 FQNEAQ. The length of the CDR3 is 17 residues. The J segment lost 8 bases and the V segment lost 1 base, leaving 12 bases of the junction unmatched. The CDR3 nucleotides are TGTGCCAGCAGCTTAGAAGGGGGGACAGGACTTGCGGAAAAACTGTTTTTT. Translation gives CASSLEGGTGLAEKLFF.

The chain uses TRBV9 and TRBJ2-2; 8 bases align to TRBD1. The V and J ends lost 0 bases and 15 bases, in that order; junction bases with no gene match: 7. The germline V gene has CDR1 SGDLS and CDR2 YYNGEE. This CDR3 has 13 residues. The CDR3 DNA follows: TGTGCCAGCAGCGTAGAAGGTCAGGGGGCGATGTTTTTT. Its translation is CASSVEGQGAMFF.

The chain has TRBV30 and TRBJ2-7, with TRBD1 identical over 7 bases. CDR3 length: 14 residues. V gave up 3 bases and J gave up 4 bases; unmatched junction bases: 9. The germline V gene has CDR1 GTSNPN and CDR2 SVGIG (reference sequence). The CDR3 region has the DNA TGTGCCTGGAGAGAACAGGGGAAGGGTTACGAGCAGTACTTC. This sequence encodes CAWREQGKGYEQYF.

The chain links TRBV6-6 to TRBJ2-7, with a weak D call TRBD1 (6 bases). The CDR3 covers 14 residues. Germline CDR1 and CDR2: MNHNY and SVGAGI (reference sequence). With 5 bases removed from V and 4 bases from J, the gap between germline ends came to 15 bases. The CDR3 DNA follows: TGTGCCAGCAGTCTACGACAGGAGTCATACGAGCAGTACTTC. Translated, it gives CASSLRQESYEQYF.

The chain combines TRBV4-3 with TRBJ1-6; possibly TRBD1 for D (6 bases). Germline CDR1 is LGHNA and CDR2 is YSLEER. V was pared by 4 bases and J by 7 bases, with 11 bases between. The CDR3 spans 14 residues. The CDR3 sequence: CASSPSDRNSPLHF. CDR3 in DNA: TGCGCCAGCAGCCCCTCCGACAGGAATTCACCCCTCCACTTT.

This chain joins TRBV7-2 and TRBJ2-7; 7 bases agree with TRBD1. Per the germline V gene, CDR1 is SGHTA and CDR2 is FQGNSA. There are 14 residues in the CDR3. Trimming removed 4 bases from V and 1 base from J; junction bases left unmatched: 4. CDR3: CASSSMGQSYEQYF. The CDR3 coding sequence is TGTGCCAGCAGCTCGATGGGACAGTCCTACGAGCAGTACTTC.

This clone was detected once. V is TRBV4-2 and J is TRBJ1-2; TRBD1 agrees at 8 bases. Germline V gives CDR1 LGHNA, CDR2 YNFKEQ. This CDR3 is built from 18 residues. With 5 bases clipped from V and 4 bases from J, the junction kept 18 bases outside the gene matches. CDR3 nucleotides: TGTGCCAGCAGCTCTTCTAATATCGGACAGGGCCAAGGCTATGGCTACACCTTC. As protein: CASSSSNIGQGQGYGYTF.

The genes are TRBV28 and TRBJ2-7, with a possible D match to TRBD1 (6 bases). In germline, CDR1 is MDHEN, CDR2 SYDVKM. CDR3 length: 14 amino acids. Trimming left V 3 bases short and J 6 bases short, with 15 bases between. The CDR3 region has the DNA TGTGCCAGCAGTTTCAACAGGGTTGGGGGCGAGCAGTACTTC. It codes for CASSFNRVGGEQYF.

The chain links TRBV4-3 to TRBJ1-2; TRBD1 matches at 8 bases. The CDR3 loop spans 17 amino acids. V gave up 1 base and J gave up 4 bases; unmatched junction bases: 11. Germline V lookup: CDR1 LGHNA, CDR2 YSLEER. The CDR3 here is CASSQGGQGGQTYGYTF. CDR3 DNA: TGCGCCAGCAGCCAAGGCGGACAGGGTGGGCAGACCTATGGCTACACCTTC.

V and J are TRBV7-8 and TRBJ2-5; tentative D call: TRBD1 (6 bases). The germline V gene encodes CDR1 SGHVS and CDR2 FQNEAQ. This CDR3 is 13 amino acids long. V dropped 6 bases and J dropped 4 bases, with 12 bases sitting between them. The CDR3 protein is CASSLDRSETQYF. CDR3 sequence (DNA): TGTGCCAGCAGTCTTGACAGGTCAGAGACCCAGTACTTC. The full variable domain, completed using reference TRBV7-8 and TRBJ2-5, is GAGVSQSPRYKVAKRGQDVALRCDPISGHVSLFWYQQALGQGPEFLTYFQNEAQLDKSGLPSDRFFAERPEGSVSTLKIQRTQQEDSAVYLCASSLDRSETQYFGPGTRLLVL.

For the CDR3, the DNA is TGTGCCAGCAGTGGGGACTTTTTCTCTGGAAACACCATATATTTT. This encodes CASSGDFFSGNTIYF. The rearrangement uses TRBV25-1 and TRBJ1-3, with TRBD1 as a possible D gene (5 bases). This CDR3 region has 15 residues. Germline-derived CDR1 and CDR2 are MGHDK and SYGVNS. Trimming took off 4 bases at V and 0 bases at J, with 10 bases between the two ends.

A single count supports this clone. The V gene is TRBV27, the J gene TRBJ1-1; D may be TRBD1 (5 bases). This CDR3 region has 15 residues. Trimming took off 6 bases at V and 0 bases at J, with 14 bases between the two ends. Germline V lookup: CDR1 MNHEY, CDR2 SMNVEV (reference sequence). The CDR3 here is CASSLSEGVNTEAFF. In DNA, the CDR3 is TGTGCCAGCAGCCTATCGGAAGGGGTGAACACTGAAGCTTTCTTT.

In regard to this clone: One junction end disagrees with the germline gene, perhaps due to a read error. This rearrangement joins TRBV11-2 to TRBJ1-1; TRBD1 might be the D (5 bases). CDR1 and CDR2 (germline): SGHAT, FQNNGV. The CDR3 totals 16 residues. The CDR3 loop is CASSFGNVGGYADAFF. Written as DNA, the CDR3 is TGTGCCAGCAGCTTCGGAAATGTGGGGGGATATGCTGACGCTTTCTTT.

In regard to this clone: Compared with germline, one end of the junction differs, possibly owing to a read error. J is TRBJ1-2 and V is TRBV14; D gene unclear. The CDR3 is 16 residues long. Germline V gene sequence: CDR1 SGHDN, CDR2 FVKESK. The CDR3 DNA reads TGTGCCAGCAGCAAAGATCGAGGACTTCTACACTATGGCTACACCTTC. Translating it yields CASSKDRGLLHYGYTF.

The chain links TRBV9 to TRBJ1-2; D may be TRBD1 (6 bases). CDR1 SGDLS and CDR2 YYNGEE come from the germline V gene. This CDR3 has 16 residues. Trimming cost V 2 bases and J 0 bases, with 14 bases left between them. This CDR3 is CASSVNRDEANYGYTF. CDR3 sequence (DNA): TGTGCCAGCAGCGTTAACAGGGATGAAGCTAACTATGGCTACACCTTC.